The sequence of this T cell receptor beta chain was determined in a study of T cells in Graves' hyperthyroidism and ophthalmopathy. Uncontrolled infections, other autoimmune diseases, pregnancy or lactation led to exclusion of patients. The CDR3 sequence is 13 residues long. Germline CDR1 reads KGHDR; CDR2 reads SFDVKD. V lost 9 bases to trimming and J lost 7 bases; unmatched junction nucleotides: 9. RNA transcripts gave rise to amplified TCR beta CDR3 regions. Using the HTBI primer set, a first-round RT-PCR was run on the TCR CDR3. One entry per CDR3 protein results from TCRdb running MiXCR on the multiplex PCR reads. The sample lists just over 550,000 distinct CDR3 sequences; about half were seen once.

The V call is TRBV24-1, the J call TRBJ1-2; TRBD1 matches 8 bases. The sequenced sample consisted of peripheral blood or thyroid tissue (not recorded which). The clonotype was recovered from a woman between 18 and 29 years old with Graves' hyperthyroidism. The DNA of the CDR3 is TGTGCCACCCCTCCTAGGACAGGGACTGGCTACACCTTC. Its translation is CATPPRTGTGYTF.